Each of the 17 T cell receptor beta chains below was sequenced from the same sample in a study of response to subunit inactivated influenza vaccine. One entry per CDR3 protein, called by TCRdb with MiXCR from the RT-PCR reads. This table holds 400,000 to 650,000 distinct CDR3 sequences, approximately 6.9% found once. Sequencing used PBMCs from blood, obtained roughly 24 months after vaccination. All receptors come from a man between 50 and 69 years old who received an inactivated influenza vaccine.

This chain uses TRBV7-2 with TRBJ2-1; D perhaps matches TRBD1 (6 bases). The V end lost 5 bases, the J end lost 3 bases, and 14 bases lay between the germline ends. CDR1 and CDR2 from the germline V gene are SGHTA and FQGNSA. The CDR3 has 15 residues. CDR3 in DNA: TGTGCCAGCAGCCGGGACAACGGAGGCTACAATGAGCAGTTCTTC. It is translated as CASSRDNGGYNEQFF.

There are many counts of this clonotype. The chain combines TRBV4-2 with TRBJ2-1, with 9 bases that match TRBD2. Germline V gene lookup returns CDR1 LGHNA and CDR2 YNFKEQ. This CDR3 comprises 15 residues. V shed 3 bases, J shed 6 bases, and the junction held 6 bases outside the gene matches. The CDR3, as DNA: TGTGCCAGCAGCCACGGCGGGGGGGGTGGCAATGAGCAGTTCTTC. Its translation: CASSHGGGGGNEQFF.

This clonotype was recorded a few times. The rearrangement uses TRBV6-5 and TRBJ2-7, with D possibly matching TRBD2 (5 bases). Germline-derived CDR1 and CDR2 are MNHEY and SVGAGI. V lost 2 bases to trimming and J lost 6 bases, with 17 bases between them. The CDR3 spans 15 residues. The CDR3 region has the DNA TGTGCCAGCAGTTACACGACGGGAAGGGTTTCCGAGCAGTACTTC. Its translation is CASSYTTGRVSEQYF.

This clonotype was seen a handful of times. The chain employs TRBV12-3 or TRBV12-4 and TRBJ1-1; no definite D call. The CDR3 sequence is 14 residues long. Trimming took off 3 bases at V and 1 base at J, with 9 bases between the two ends. The CDR3 sequence: CASSFGWENTEAFF. The CDR3, as DNA: TGTGCCAGCAGTTTTGGGTGGGAGAACACTGAAGCTTTCTTT.

Ten or more counts support this clonotype. The V and J genes are TRBV28 and TRBJ1-2, with TRBD1 matching over 8 bases. With 4 bases clipped from V and 5 bases from J, the junction kept 9 bases outside the gene matches. There are 15 residues in the CDR3. Germline V gene sequence: CDR1 MDHEN, CDR2 SYDVKM. The CDR3 loop is CASSSRRDRPYGYTF. CDR3 DNA: TGTGCCAGCAGTTCCCGCCGGGACAGGCCATATGGCTACACCTTC.

The chain carries TRBV4-3 and TRBJ1-6; no firm D call. Between the trimmed V and J ends, which lost 0 bases and 9 bases, there was a span of 18 bases. The CDR3 spans 17 residues. Germline assignment: CDR1 LGHNA and CDR2 YSLEER. The CDR3 nucleotides read TGCGCCAGCAGCCAAGACCCGGCAGGTCGATCCTCTTCACCCCTCCACTTT. Its translation: CASSQDPAGRSSSPLHF.

This clonotype has at least ten counts. V is TRBV5-1 and J is TRBJ1-4; D is possibly TRBD1 (6 bases). The germline V and J ends were trimmed by 6 bases and 8 bases, with 11 bases remaining between them. Germline CDR1 and CDR2: SGHRS and YFSETQ. The CDR3 has 12 amino acids. The CDR3 sequence is CASKQGGEKLFF. The CDR3 coding sequence is TGCGCCAGCAAACAGGGCGGGGAAAAACTGTTTTTT.

The chain employs TRBV5-5 and TRBJ2-5; 7 nucleotides agree with TRBD2. Germline V gene lookup returns CDR1 SGHKS and CDR2 YYEKEE (reference sequence). This CDR3 region has 15 residues. The V and J ends lost 2 bases and 1 base, in that order; junction bases with no gene match: 5. The DNA for the CDR3 is TGTGCCAGCAGCTTAGAGCGGGGCTTCCAAGAGACCCAGTACTTC. It is translated as CASSLERGFQETQYF.

In this sample, this clonotype turned up many times. The chain recombines TRBV19 with TRBJ1-1; TRBD1 might be the D (5 bases). Germline CDR1 LNHDA, CDR2 SQIVND (reference sequence). V lost 6 bases and J 1 base, leaving 18 bases between the germline ends. The CDR3 runs 16 residues. This CDR3 is CASSETSTDQNTEAFF. CDR3 sequence (DNA): TGTGCCAGTAGCGAGACTTCGACAGACCAGAACACTGAAGCTTTCTTT.

The V and J genes are TRBV15 and TRBJ1-6; D is unresolved. The CDR3 length is 12 residues. The germline V gene has CDR1 LNHNV and CDR2 YYDKDF (reference sequence). V was shortened by 3 bases and J by 8 bases, with 5 bases between the two germline ends. The CDR3 spells CATSSWDSPLHF. The CDR3 region has the DNA TGTGCCACCAGCAGTTGGGATTCACCCCTCCACTTT.

This clonotype was counted many times. The J gene is TRBJ1-1, the V gene TRBV7-2; 8 bases map to TRBD1. CDR1 SGHTA and CDR2 FQGNSA come from the germline V gene. Germline trimming cut 0 bases from V and 11 bases from J; bases unmatched to any gene: 11. CDR3 size: 15 residues. This CDR3 reads CASSLAPGTGSDAFF. In DNA form, the CDR3 reads TGTGCCAGCAGCTTAGCGCCGGGGACAGGCTCCGACGCTTTCTTT.

This clonotype was found a few times. The chain employs TRBV28 and TRBJ2-1; D gene unclear. Per the germline V gene, CDR1 is MDHEN and CDR2 is SYDVKM. The CDR3 covers 16 residues. Trimming removed 2 bases from V and 0 bases from J, with 11 bases in between. In DNA form, the CDR3 reads TGTGCCAGCAGTTTACAGGCTATCCCCTCCTACAATGAGCAGTTCTTC. It specifies CASSLQAIPSYNEQFF. The full variable domain, in which reference TRBV28 and TRBJ2-1 provide the parts outside the CDR3, is DVKVTQSSRYLVKRTGEKVFLECVQDMDHENMFWYRQDPGLGLRLIYFSYDVKMKEKGDIPEGYSVSREKKERFSLILESASTNQTSMYLCASSLQAIPSYNEQFFGPGTRLTVL.

The DNA of the CDR3 is TGTGCCAGCAGCGAGACAGGGGGAGGAAGCTACACCTTC. This sequence encodes CASSETGGGSYTF. The V gene is TRBV7-9, the J gene TRBJ1-2; TRBD1 matches 9 bases. Germline V gene data show CDR1 as SEHNR and CDR2 as FQNEAQ (reference sequence). J was trimmed by 9 bases and V by 5 bases; bases with no gene match: 7. This CDR3 contains 13 residues. The full variable domain, its missing parts supplied by reference TRBV7-9 and TRBJ1-2, is DTGVSQNPRHKITKRGQNVTFRCDPISEHNRLYWYRQTLGQGPEFLTYFQNEAQLEKSRLLSDRFSAERPKGSFSTLEIQRTEQGDSAMYLCASSETGGGSYTFGSGTRLTVV.

In this sample, this clonotype turned up a few times. The V and J genes are TRBV29-1 and TRBJ2-7, with D unresolved. V shed 4 bases and J shed 7 bases, with 20 bases lying between them. The CDR3 spans 14 residues. Germline V gene lookup returns CDR1 SQVTM and CDR2 ANQGSEA. CDR3 in amino acids: CSVARTAPPREQYF. Here the CDR3 DNA reads TGCAGCGTTGCCAGGACGGCCCCTCCGAGGGAGCAGTACTTC.

In its sample, this clonotype was seen many times. This rearrangement joins TRBV4-3 to TRBJ2-1; TRBD2 matches 11 bases. Germline assignment: CDR1 LGHNA and CDR2 YSLEER. The CDR3 sequence is 17 residues long. The V and J ends lost 0 bases and 6 bases, in that order; junction bases with no gene match: 7. Here the CDR3 reads CASSQDWRTSGSNEQFF. The CDR3 nucleotides are TGCGCCAGCAGCCAAGATTGGAGGACTAGCGGGTCCAATGAGCAGTTCTTC.

This clonotype was seen a few times. The CDR3 DNA is TGCGCCAGCAGCGTGGGGACAGGGCCCTACGAGCAGTACTTC. Translating gives CASSVGTGPYEQYF. This chain connects TRBV4-3 to TRBJ2-7, with 9 bases aligning to TRBD1. The CDR3 covers 14 residues. Germline values: CDR1 LGHNA, CDR2 YSLEER. V shed 5 bases, J shed 2 bases, and the junction held 4 bases outside the gene matches.

This clonotype was observed a handful of times. The chain combines TRBV5-1 with TRBJ2-1, with D perhaps TRBD2 (6 bases). The CDR3 runs 15 residues. The V and J ends lost 0 bases and 10 bases respectively, with 17 bases between them. Per the germline V gene, CDR1 is SGHRS and CDR2 is YFSETQ. CDR3 sequence reads: CASSLDDVGLPEQFF. The CDR3 coding sequence is TGCGCCAGCAGCTTGGATGATGTCGGACTACCCGAGCAGTTCTTC.